This T cell receptor (beta chain) was obtained from a study of yellow fever vaccine responses in identical twins. V shed 7 bases and J 4 bases; nucleotides not matched to a gene: 3. Germline CDR1 reads SQVTM; CDR2 reads ANQGSEA. The CDR3 covers 13 residues. MiXCR, run by TCRdb on the RT-PCR reads, gives a single entry per CDR3 protein. Among a few thousand distinct CDR3 sequences, approximately 80% were seen once, and the ten largest hold 2% to 3%. The source was T cells from blood (PBMCs), unsorted or a sorted subset (not recorded which), collected before or after yellow fever vaccination (not recorded which). This clonotype was obtained from a young woman who received the yellow fever vaccine. The chain joins TRBV29-1 to TRBJ2-5, with TRBD2 identical over 13 bases. CDR3 sequence (DNA): TGCAGCGCCCGACTAGCGGGGGGAGAGACCCAGTACTTC. Protein sequence: CSARLAGGETQYF. Complete variable domain (other parts from reference TRBV29-1 and TRBJ2-5): SAVISQKPSRDICQRGTSLTIQCQVDSQVTMMFWYRQQPGQSLTLIATANQGSEATYESGFVIDKFPISRPNLTFSTLTVSNMSPEDSSIYLCSARLAGGETQYFGPGTRLLVL.